The entry below describes one T cell receptor beta chain. Libraries were prepared by immunoSEQ multiplex PCR; TCRdb keeps only in-frame clonotypes and omits some of them. This sample carries nearly 70,000 clones, 86% of them seen once, and the ten largest clones take around 8.2%. This sample is part of a study of OX40 agonist ivuxolimab in advanced cancers. Study background: Dose-escalation cases comprised hepatocellular carcinoma, melanoma, renal cell or head and neck cancer.

This specimen was CD4+ or CD8+ T cells sorted from blood, taken in a trial of the OX40 agonist ivuxolimab. The receptor was isolated from an adult with an advanced solid tumor such as melanoma, head and neck, liver or kidney cancer.

In DNA, the CDR3 is TGTGCCAGCAGCTTAGATCCCAGGACAATCCCAGATACGCAGTATTTT. Translating gives CASSLDPRTIPDTQYF. J is TRBJ2-3 and V is TRBV11-3, with D possibly matching TRBD1 (5 bases). This CDR3 is built from 16 residues. The germline CDR1 and CDR2 sequences are SGHNT and YENEEA. Deletions cut 0 bases from V and 4 bases from J, with 14 bases between.